These 16 T cell receptor beta chains share one sample of origin, sequenced in a study of T cells after yellow fever vaccination. TCRdb independently ran MiXCR on the 5' RACE reads; one entry per CDR3 protein. This sample has 450,000 to 600,000 distinct CDR3 sequences, with approximately 13% found just once. Sequencing was performed on PBMCs, taken on the day of the yellow fever booster vaccination. The origin of the receptors is a young man who received the YFV17D yellow fever vaccine.

This clonotype was seen a handful of times. The chain uses TRBV7-7 and TRBJ2-5; D uncertain. The germline CDR1 and CDR2 sequences are SSHAT and FNYEAQ (reference sequence). CDR3 length: 15 residues. The ends were cut back, 5 bases at V and 2 bases at J, with 15 bases in the middle. The CDR3 DNA follows: TGTGCCAGCAGCCTCGGGTCCTCAGCTCAAGAGACCCAGTACTTC. Its protein product is CASSLGSSAQETQYF.

The rearrangement links TRBV15 to TRBJ2-7; 9 nucleotides agree with TRBD2. Germline trimming cut 5 bases from V and 3 bases from J; bases unmatched to any gene: 11. The CDR3 is made up of 16 amino acids. CDR1 is LNHNV, CDR2 YYDKDF, per germline (reference sequence). The CDR3 DNA is TGTGCCACCAGCCCCCCGAGCGGGAGGCTTAACTACGAGCAGTACTTC. This encodes CATSPPSGRLNYEQYF.

V gene TRBV4-3 combines with J gene TRBJ2-3; D possibly corresponds to TRBD2 (6 bases). This CDR3 comprises 19 residues. Trimming left V 2 bases short and J 0 bases short, with 21 bases between. From germline, CDR1 is LGHNA and CDR2 YSLEER. The chain's CDR3 is CASSQLPTGGESSTDTQYF. CDR3 in DNA: TGCGCCAGCAGCCAACTCCCCACGGGCGGGGAGAGCAGCACAGATACGCAGTATTTT.

This clonotype has just a few counts. V gene TRBV4-2 combines with J gene TRBJ2-1; 13 bases are shared with TRBD2. Germline V gives CDR1 LGHNA, CDR2 YNFKEQ. The CDR3 length is 18 residues. The V and J ends lost 4 bases and 9 bases, in that order; junction bases with no gene match: 15. The CDR3 DNA reads TGTGCCAGCAGCCTCAAACTAGAAGGACTAGCGGGAGATATTGAGCAGTTCTTC. It yields the protein CASSLKLEGLAGDIEQFF.

The chain has TRBV7-9 and TRBJ2-2, with TRBD1 identical over 10 bases. The CDR3 runs 18 residues. Germline CDR1 is SEHNR and CDR2 is FQNEAQ (reference sequence). Trimming removed 7 bases from V and 4 bases from J; junction bases left unmatched: 15. CDR3 in amino acids: CASTPDRGLLGGTGELFF. Written as DNA, the CDR3 is TGTGCCAGCACCCCCGACAGGGGGCTCCTGGGAGGCACCGGGGAGCTGTTTTTT.

The chain recombines TRBV5-1 with TRBJ2-3; D remains unclear. V lost 6 bases and J lost 4, with 9 bases in between. This CDR3 contains 12 residues. CDR1 is SGHRS, CDR2 YFSETQ, per germline. CDR3 nucleotides: TGCGCCAGCAAATTGGAGTCAGATACGCAGTATTTT. Its protein product is CASKLESDTQYF. Full variable domain (rest looked up from reference TRBV5-1 and TRBJ2-3): KAGVTQTPRYLIKTRGQQVTLSCSPISGHRSVSWYQQTPGQGLQFLFEYFSETQRNKGNFPGRFSGRQFSNSRSEMNVSTLELGDSALYLCASKLESDTQYFGPGTRLTVL.

The sample holds many counts of this clonotype. J is TRBJ2-1 and V is TRBV14, with a tentative D call TRBD2 (6 bases). The CDR3 runs to 16 residues. Deletions cut 0 bases from V and 4 bases from J, with 13 bases between. The germline V gene encodes CDR1 SGHDN and CDR2 FVKESK. DNA for the CDR3: TGTGCCAGCAGCCAAGATCGGGCGCGGGATTACAATGAGCAGTTCTTC. Amino acid sequence: CASSQDRARDYNEQFF.

The chain couples TRBV7-2 to TRBJ2-1; 7 bases are shared with TRBD2. Germline V CDR1 and CDR2: SGHTA, FQGNSA. V gave up 7 bases and J gave up 3 bases; unmatched junction bases: 6. The length of the CDR3 is 14 residues. CDR3 loop: CASTPSGYYNEQFF. CDR3 sequence (DNA): TGTGCCAGCACCCCTAGCGGATACTACAATGAGCAGTTCTTC. The variable domain in full, with the rest retrieved from reference TRBV7-2 and TRBJ2-1, is GAGVSQSPSNKVTEKGKDVELRCDPISGHTALYWYRQSLGQGLEFLIYFQGNSAPDKSGLPSDRFSAERTGGSVSTLTIQRTQQEDSAVYLCASTPSGYYNEQFFGPGTRLTVL.

The chain joins TRBV9 to TRBJ1-2, with no clear D. CDR1 and CDR2 (germline): SGDLS, YYNGEE. The V and J ends lost 1 base and 8 bases respectively, with 9 bases between them. The CDR3 is 12 residues long. The CDR3 DNA follows: TGTGCCAGCAGCGTAAACTTTCAGGGCTACACCTTC. Its protein is CASSVNFQGYTF.

The sample holds a few counts of this clonotype. The chain recombines TRBV30 with TRBJ2-1; D remains ambiguous. Germline V gene sequence: CDR1 GTSNPN, CDR2 SVGIG (reference sequence). CDR3 length: 16 residues. V lost 0 bases and J lost 0, with 12 bases in between. CDR3 in amino acids: CAWSVLGSNSYNEQFF. The CDR3 DNA reads as TGTGCCTGGAGTGTATTGGGTTCAAACTCCTACAATGAGCAGTTCTTC.

This sequence joins TRBV7-3 and TRBJ2-1; D is unclear. Germline CDR1 is SGHTA and CDR2 is FQGTGA. The V end lost 4 bases, the J end lost 7 bases, and 17 bases lay between the germline ends. The CDR3 contains 15 residues. The CDR3 is CASSYHKAGVNEQFF. The CDR3 DNA reads as TGTGCCAGCAGCTACCATAAAGCTGGAGTAAATGAGCAGTTCTTC.

This clonotype has more than one count but fewer than ten. The chain links TRBV28 to TRBJ1-2, with D possibly matching TRBD1 (5 bases). Trimming removed 7 bases at V and 5 bases at J, with 20 bases between. CDR3 length: 15 amino acids. The germline V gene has CDR1 MDHEN and CDR2 SYDVKM. The CDR3 sequence is CASTLGDSAPYGYTF. The CDR3 nucleotides are TGTGCCAGCACCCTTGGAGACAGTGCTCCTTATGGCTACACCTTC.

The gene calls are TRBV5-1 and TRBJ2-3; TRBD1 aligns across 8 bases. CDR3 length equals 15 residues. Germline-derived CDR1 and CDR2 are SGHRS and YFSETQ. V dropped 4 bases and J dropped 5; count of bases not matched to a gene: 9. The CDR3 reads CASSPQTGVEDTQYF. CDR3 nucleotides: TGCGCCAGCAGCCCCCAGACAGGGGTTGAAGATACGCAGTATTTT.

J is TRBJ2-7 and V is TRBV21-1. TRBV21-1 is assigned pseudogene status. The CDR3 loop spans 13 amino acids. CDR3 residues: CASTGRVHYEQYF. CDR3 DNA sequence: TGTGCCAGCACTGGACGGGTCCACTACGAGCAGTACTTC.

This clonotype was seen more than once but under ten times. V usage is TRBV19 and J usage is TRBJ2-3, with unresolved D. The V gene lost 8 bases and the J gene lost 5 bases, with 11 bases spanning the gap. CDR1 and CDR2 from the germline V gene are LNHDA and SQIVND (reference sequence). The CDR3 contains 12 residues. The CDR3 is CASSMLGDTQYF. DNA for the CDR3: TGTGCCAGTTCGATGCTGGGAGATACGCAGTATTTT.

The chain uses TRBV29-1 and TRBJ1-6, with D tentatively TRBD1 (6 bases). The CDR3 is made up of 15 amino acids. V dropped 4 bases and J dropped 5 bases, with 15 bases sitting between them. The germline V gene has CDR1 SQVTM and CDR2 ANQGSEA. The CDR3: CSVVKRGTDNSPLHF. The DNA for the CDR3 is TGCAGCGTTGTCAAGAGGGGGACCGATAATTCACCCCTCCACTTT.